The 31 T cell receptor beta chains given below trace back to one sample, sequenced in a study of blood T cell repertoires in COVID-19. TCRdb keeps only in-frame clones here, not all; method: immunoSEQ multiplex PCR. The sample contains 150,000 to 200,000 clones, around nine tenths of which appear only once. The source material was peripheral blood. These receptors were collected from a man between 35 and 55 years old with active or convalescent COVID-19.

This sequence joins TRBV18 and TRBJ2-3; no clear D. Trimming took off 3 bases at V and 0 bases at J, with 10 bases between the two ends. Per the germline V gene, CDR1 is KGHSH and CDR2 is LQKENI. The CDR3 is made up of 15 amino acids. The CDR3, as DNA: TGTGCCAGCTCACCTCCGAGCCCTAGCACAGATACGCAGTATTTT. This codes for CASSPPSPSTDTQYF.

This CDR3 is CASSFAVSSGGPYQETQYF. For the CDR3, the DNA is TGTGCCAGTAGTTTCGCTGTGTCTAGCGGGGGGCCGTACCAAGAGACCCAGTACTTC. The V call is TRBV19, the J call TRBJ2-5; 11 nucleotides line up with TRBD2. V was pared by 5 bases and J by 0 bases, with 14 bases of the junction left unmatched. Germline CDR1 is LNHDA and CDR2 is SQIVND (reference sequence). This CDR3 has 19 residues.

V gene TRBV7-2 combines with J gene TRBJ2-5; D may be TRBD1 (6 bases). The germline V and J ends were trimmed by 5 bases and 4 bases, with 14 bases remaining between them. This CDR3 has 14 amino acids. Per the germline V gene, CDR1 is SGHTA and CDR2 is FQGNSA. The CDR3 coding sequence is TGTGCCAGCAGCGCCGGCAGGGGCCGAGAGACCCAGTACTTC. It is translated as CASSAGRGRETQYF.

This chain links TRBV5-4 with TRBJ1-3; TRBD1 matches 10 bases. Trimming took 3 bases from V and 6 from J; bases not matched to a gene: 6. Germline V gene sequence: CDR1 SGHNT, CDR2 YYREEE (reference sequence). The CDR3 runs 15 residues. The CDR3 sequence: CASSSGQGNVNTIYF. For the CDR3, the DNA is TGTGCCAGCAGCTCGGGACAGGGGAATGTAAACACCATATATTTT. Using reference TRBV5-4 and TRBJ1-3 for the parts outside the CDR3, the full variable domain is ETGVTQSPTHLIKTRGQQVTLRCSSQSGHNTVSWYQQALGQGPQFIFQYYREEENGRGNFPPRFSGLQFPNYSSELNVNALELDDSALYLCASSSGQGNVNTIYFGEGSWLTVV.

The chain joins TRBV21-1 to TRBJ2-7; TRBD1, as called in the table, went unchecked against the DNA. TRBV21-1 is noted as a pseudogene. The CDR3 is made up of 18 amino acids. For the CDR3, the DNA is TGTGCCAGCAGCAAAGGAGATGGGGGACAGGGACCCCCCTACGAGCAGTACTTC. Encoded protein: CASSKGDGGQGPPYEQYF.

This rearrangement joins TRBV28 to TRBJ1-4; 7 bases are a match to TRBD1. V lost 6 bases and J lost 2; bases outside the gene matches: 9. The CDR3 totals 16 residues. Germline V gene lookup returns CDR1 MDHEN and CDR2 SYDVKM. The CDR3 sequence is CASRHYRGSTNEKLFF. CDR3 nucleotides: TGTGCCAGCAGACACTACAGGGGATCGACTAATGAAAAACTGTTTTTT.

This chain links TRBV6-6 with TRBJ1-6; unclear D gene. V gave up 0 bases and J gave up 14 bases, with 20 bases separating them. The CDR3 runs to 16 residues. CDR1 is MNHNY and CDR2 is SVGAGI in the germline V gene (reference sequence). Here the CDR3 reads CASSYSSRELNGALHF. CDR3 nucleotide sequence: TGTGCCAGCAGTTACTCCTCCCGGGAGCTCAACGGGGCCCTCCACTTT.

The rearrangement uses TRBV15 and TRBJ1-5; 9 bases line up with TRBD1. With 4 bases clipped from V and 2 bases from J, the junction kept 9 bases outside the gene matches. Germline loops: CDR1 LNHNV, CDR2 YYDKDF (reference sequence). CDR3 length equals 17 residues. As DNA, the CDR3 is TGTGCCACCAGCAAAGGGACAGGGATGATGCGCAATCAGCCCCAGCATTTT. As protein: CATSKGTGMMRNQPQHF.

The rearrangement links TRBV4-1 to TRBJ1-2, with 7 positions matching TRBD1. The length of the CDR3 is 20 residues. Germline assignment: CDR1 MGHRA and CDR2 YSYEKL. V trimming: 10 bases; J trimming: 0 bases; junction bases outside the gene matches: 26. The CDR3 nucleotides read TGCGCCACCACCCCACTCTACACAGGGGTTGAAGTGAGGTCTAACTATGGCTACACCTTC. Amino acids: CATTPLYTGVEVRSNYGYTF.

The CDR3 DNA sequence: TGTGCCAGCATAGAAACCAGCACAGATACGCAGTATTTT. This gives the protein CASIETSTDTQYF. The chain couples TRBV12-3 or TRBV12-4 to TRBJ2-3; D not resolved. V gave up 7 bases and J gave up 0 bases, with 8 bases separating them. This CDR3 is built from 13 residues.

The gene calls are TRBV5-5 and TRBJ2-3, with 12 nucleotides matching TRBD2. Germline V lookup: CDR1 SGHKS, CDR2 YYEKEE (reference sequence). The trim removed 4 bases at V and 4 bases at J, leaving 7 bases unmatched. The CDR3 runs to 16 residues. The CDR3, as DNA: TGTGCCAGCAGCCCGAAGACTAGCGGGGGTGCAGATACGCAGTATTTT. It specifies CASSPKTSGGADTQYF.

CDR3 in amino acids: CAWGLTGGAEEQYF. CDR3 DNA: TGTGCCTGGGGGCTGACAGGGGGCGCGGAAGAGCAGTACTTC. V usage is TRBV30 and J usage is TRBJ2-7; 10 positions match TRBD1. The trim removed 5 bases at V and 7 bases at J, leaving 11 bases unmatched. The CDR3 has 14 amino acids. Germline V gives CDR1 GTSNPN, CDR2 SVGIG (reference sequence). Filled out from reference TRBV30 and TRBJ2-7, the complete variable domain reads SQTIHQWPATLVQPVGSPLSLECTVEGTSNPNLYWYRQAAGRGLQLLFYSVGIGQISSEVPQNLSASRPQDRQFILSSKKLLLSDSGFYLCAWGLTGGAEEQYFGPGTRLTVT.

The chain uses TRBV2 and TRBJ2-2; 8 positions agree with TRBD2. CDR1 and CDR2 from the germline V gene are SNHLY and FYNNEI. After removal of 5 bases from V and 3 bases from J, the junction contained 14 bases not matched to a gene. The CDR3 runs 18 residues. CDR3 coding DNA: TGTGCCAGCAGTCCCGACCCCCCTAGCGGGCGTGACACCGGGGAGCTGTTTTTT. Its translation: CASSPDPPSGRDTGELFF.

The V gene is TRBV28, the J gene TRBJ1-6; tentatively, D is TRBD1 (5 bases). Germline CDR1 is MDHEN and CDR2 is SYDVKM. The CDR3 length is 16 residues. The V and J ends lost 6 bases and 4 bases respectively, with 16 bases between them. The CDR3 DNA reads TGTGCCAGCAGACCCGACGTACGGGGGTATAATTCACCCCTCCACTTT. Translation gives CASRPDVRGYNSPLHF.

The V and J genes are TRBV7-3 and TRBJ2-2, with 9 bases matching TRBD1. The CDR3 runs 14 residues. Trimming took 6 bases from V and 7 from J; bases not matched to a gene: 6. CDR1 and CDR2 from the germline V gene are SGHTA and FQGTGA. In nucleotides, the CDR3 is TGTGCCAGCAGGCCGGGACAGGGAAACGGGGAGCTGTTTTTT. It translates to CASRPGQGNGELFF.

The CDR3 nucleotides read TGTGCCAGCAGTTTAGCGAGCGAGCAGTACTTC. Amino acid sequence: CASSLASEQYF. The chain has TRBV12-3 or TRBV12-4 and TRBJ2-7; no reliable D call. This CDR3 has 11 amino acids. The V end lost 0 bases, the J end lost 6 bases, and 3 bases lay between the germline ends.

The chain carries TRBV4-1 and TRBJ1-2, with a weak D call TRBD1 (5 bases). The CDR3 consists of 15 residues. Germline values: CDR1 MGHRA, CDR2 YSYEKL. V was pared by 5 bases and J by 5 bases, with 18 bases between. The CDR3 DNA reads TGCGCCAGCAGCAGGGGACTTCCTAGGGGATATGGCTACACCTTC. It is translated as CASSRGLPRGYGYTF.

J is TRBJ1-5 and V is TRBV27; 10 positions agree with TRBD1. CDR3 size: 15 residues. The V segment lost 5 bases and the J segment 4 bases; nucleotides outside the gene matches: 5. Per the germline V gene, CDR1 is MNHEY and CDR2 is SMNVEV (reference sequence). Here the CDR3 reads CASSPDRGRNQPQHF. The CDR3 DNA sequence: TGTGCCAGCAGTCCCGACAGGGGGCGGAATCAGCCCCAGCATTTT.

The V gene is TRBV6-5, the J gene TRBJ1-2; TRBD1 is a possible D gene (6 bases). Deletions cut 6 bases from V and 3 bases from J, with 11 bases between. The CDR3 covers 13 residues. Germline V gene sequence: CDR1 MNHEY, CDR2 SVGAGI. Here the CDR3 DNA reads TGTGCCAGCAGAACACAGGGTGACTATGGCTACACCTTC. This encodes CASRTQGDYGYTF.

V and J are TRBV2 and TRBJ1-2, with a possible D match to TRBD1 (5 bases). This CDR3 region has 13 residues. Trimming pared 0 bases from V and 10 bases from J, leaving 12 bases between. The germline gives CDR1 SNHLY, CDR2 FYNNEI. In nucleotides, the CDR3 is TGTGCCAGCAGTGAAGCCGTCAGGGATGCCTACACCTTC. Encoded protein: CASSEAVRDAYTF.

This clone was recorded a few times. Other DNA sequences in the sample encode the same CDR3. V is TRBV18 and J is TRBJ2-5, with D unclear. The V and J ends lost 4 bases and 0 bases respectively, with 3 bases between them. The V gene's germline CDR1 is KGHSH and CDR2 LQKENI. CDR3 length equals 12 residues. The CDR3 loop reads CASSLDQETQYF. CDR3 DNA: TGTGCCAGCTCACTAGACCAAGAGACCCAGTACTTC.

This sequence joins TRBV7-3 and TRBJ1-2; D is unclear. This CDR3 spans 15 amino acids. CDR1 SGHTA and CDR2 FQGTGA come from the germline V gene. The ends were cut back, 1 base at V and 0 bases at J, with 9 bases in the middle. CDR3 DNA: TGTGCCAGCAGCTTAATCAGGCATACTAACTATGGCTACACCTTC. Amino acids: CASSLIRHTNYGYTF.

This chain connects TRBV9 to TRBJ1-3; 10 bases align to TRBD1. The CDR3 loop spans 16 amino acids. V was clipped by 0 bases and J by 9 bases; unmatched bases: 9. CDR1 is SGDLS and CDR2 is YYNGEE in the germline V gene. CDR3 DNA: TGTGCCAGCAGCGTAGAAGGGGGACAGGGGACAAGCACCATATATTTT. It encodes CASSVEGGQGTSTIYF.

Here the CDR3 reads CASSQDRDRRGNTIYF. CDR3 DNA: TGTGCCAGCAGCCAAGATAGGGACAGGCGTGGAAACACCATATATTTT. This chain connects TRBV4-2 to TRBJ1-3; TRBD1 aligns across 8 bases. J gave up 3 bases and V 0 bases, and 4 bases lay outside the gene matches. This CDR3 is 16 amino acids long. Germline loops: CDR1 LGHNA, CDR2 YNFKEQ.

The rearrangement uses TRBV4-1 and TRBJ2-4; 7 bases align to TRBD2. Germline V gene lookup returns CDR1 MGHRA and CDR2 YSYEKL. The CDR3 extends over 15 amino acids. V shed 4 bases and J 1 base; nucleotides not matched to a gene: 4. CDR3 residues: CASSPTGGAKNIQYF. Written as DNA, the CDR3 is TGCGCCAGCAGCCCCACCGGGGGGGCCAAAAACATTCAGTACTTC.

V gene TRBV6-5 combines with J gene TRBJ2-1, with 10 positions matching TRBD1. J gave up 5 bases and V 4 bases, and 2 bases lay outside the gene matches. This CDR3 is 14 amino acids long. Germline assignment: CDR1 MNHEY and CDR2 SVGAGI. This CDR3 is CASSSGTGDNEQFF. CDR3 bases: TGTGCCAGCAGTTCCGGGACAGGGGACAATGAGCAGTTCTTC.

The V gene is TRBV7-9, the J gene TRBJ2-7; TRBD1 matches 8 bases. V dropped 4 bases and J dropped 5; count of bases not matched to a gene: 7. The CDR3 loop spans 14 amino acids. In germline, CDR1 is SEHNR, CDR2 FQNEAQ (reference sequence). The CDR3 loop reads CASSSDRVSHEQYF. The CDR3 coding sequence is TGTGCCAGCAGCTCGGACAGGGTTTCCCACGAGCAGTACTTC.

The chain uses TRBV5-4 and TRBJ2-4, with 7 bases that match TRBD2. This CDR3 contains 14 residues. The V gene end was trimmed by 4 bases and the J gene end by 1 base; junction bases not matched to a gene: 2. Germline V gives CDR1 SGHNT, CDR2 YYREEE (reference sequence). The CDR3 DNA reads TGTGCCAGCAGCCTCGGGGGGGCCAAAAACATTCAGTACTTC. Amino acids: CASSLGGAKNIQYF.

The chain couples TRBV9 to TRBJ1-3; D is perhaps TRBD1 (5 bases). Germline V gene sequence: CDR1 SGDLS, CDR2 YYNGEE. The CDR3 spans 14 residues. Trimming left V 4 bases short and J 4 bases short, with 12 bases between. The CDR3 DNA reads TGTGCCAGCAGCTCAAGAGGACAAGGAAACACCATATATTTT. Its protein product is CASSSRGQGNTIYF.

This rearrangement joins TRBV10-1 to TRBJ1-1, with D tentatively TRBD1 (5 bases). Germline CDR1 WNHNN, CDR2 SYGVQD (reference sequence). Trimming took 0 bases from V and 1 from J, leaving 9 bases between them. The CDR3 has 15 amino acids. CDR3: CASSESRTRNTEAFF. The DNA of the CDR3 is TGCGCCAGCAGTGAGTCCCGGACAAGGAACACTGAAGCTTTCTTT.

The CDR3 region has the DNA TGTGCCTCGGACAGGGGGTATGGTTCACCCCTCCACTTT. As protein: CASDRGYGSPLHF. V and J are TRBV19 and TRBJ1-6; TRBD1 matches at 10 bases. CDR3 length: 13 amino acids. From germline, CDR1 is LNHDA and CDR2 SQIVND (reference sequence). The V and J ends lost 11 bases and 9 bases, in that order; junction bases with no gene match: 7.